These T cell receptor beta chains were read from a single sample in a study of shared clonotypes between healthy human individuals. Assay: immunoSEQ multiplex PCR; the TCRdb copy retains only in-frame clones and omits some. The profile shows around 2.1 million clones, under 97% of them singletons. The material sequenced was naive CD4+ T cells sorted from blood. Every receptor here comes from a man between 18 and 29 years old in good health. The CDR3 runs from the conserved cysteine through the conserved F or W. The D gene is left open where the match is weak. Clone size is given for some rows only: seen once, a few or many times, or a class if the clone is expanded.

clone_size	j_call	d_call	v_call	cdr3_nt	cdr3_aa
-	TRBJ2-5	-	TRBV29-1	TGCAGCGCGTTGAATCAGTGGGAGACCCAGTACTTC	CSALNQWETQYF
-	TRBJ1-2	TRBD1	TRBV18	TGTGCCAGCTCACCCTCGACAGGGGCCTTCTATGGCTACACCTTC	CASSPSTGAFYGYTF
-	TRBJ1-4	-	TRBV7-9	TGTGCCAGCAGCTTAGAGACGGGGGAAAAACTGTTTTTT	CASSLETGEKLFF
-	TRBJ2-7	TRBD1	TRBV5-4	TGTGCCAGCAGCTGGGACAGGGGTTACGGCGAGCAGTACTTC	CASSWDRGYGEQYF
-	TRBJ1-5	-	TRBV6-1	TGTGCCAGCAGTGTCGGGGAGCCCCAGCATTTT	CASSVGEPQHF
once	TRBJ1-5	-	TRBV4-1	TGCGCCAGCAGCCAAGATCAAGTAAATCAGCCCCAGCATTTT	CASSQDQVNQPQHF
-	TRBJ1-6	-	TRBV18	TGTGCCAGCTCACCCCGACAGGTCTCCTATAATTCACCCCTCCACTTT	CASSPRQVSYNSPLHF
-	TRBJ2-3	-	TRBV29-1	TGCAGCGGGCACAGGGCAGATACGCAGTATTTT	CSGHRADTQYF
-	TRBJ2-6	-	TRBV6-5	TGTGCCAGTCACGGTGTGGCCAACGTCCTGACTTTC	CASHGVANVLTF
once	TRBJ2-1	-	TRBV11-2	TGTGCCAGCAGCTCCCAGGGAAATGAGCAGTTCTTC	CASSSQGNEQFF
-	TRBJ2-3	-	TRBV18	TGTGCCAGCTCACCGGTAAACACAGATACGCAGTATTTT	CASSPVNTDTQYF
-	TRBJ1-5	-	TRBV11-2	TGTGCCAGCAGCGAAGCGGCGGGTAGCAATCAGCCCCAGCATTTT	CASSEAAGSNQPQHF
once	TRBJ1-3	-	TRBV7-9	TGTGCCAGCAGCCCGGTGACAGGTGAAAATGGAAACACCATATATTTT	CASSPVTGENGNTIYF
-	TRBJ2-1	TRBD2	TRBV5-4	TGTGCCAGCAGCCTGGGACTAGCGGGACCCTACAATGAGCAGTTCTTC	CASSLGLAGPYNEQFF
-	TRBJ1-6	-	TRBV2	TGTGCCAGCAGTTTTGATAATTCACCCCTCCACTTT	CASSFDNSPLHF
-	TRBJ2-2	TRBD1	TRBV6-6	TGTGCCAGCAGTTACTCGGACAGGGGGAACACCGGGGAGCTGTTTTTT	CASSYSDRGNTGELFF
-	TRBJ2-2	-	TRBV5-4	TGTGCCAGCAGCTTGGATAACACCGGGGAGCTGTTTTTT	CASSLDNTGELFF
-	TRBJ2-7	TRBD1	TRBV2	TGTGCCAGCAGAGCAACACCGGGACAGGGCTACGAGCAGTACTTC	CASRATPGQGYEQYF
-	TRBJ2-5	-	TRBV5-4	TGTGCCAGCAGCTTAGGTCCACCCCAAGAGACCCAGTACTTC	CASSLGPPQETQYF
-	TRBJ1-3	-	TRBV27	TGTGCCAGCAGACCTGCTGGACAGATAAACACCATATATTTT	CASRPAGQINTIYF
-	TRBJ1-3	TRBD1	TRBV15	TGTGCCACCAGCAGAGGACAGGGGAACTCTGGAAACACCATATATTTT	CATSRGQGNSGNTIYF
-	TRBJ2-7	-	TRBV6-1	TGTGCCAGCAGCGGGGGGGACAGGCGTACCTACGAGCAGTACTTC	CASSGGDRRTYEQYF
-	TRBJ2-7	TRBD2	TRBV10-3	TGTGCCATCAGCCCTCCCGGGACTAGCGGGAGGAACGAGCAGTACTTC	CAISPPGTSGRNEQYF
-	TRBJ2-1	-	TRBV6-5	TGTGCCCTGCTAGGTTATAGCTCCTACAATGAGCAGTTCTTC	CALLGYSSYNEQFF
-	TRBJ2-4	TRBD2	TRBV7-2	TGTGCCAGCAGCAAACCGAGCGGGGGGTTTGATATAGCCAAAAACATTCAGTACTTC	CASSKPSGGFDIAKNIQYF
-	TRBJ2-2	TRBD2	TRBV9	TGTGCCAGCAGCGTAGAGGGGACTAGCGGCTCAAACGGGGAGCTGTTTTTT	CASSVEGTSGSNGELFF
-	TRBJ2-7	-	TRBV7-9	TGTGCCAGCAGCCCCTCTCGGCCAGGGGCCCTCTACGAGCAGTACTTC	CASSPSRPGALYEQYF
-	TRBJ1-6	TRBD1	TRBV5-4	TGTGCCAGCAGCTTGATGGACAGGGAAATTACCACCCTCCACTTT	CASSLMDREITTLHF
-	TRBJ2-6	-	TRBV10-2	TGCGCCAGCAGTGAGGTCAGAGGGGCCAACGTCCTGACTTTC	CASSEVRGANVLTF
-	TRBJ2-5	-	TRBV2	TGTGCCAGCAGTGACAGGGGGGGGACCCAGTACTTC	CASSDRGGTQYF
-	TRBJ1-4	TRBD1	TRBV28	TGTGCCACTACGGACAGGGTGGAGAAACTGTTTTTT	CATTDRVEKLFF
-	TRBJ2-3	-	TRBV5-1	TGCGCCAGCAGCTTGGGGTCGTCTGGGTTTAAGTTGGTAGATACGCAGTATTTT	CASSLGSSGFKLVDTQYF
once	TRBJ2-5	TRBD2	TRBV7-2	TGTGCCAGCAGCCCCGGGGGGGCGCAAGAGACCCAGTACTTC	CASSPGGAQETQYF
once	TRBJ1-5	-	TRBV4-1	TGCGCCAGCAGCCCCTCAGAGCTCAATCAGCCCCAGCATTTT	CASSPSELNQPQHF
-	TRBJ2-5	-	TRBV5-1	TGCGCCAGCAGCCCGCTAGGACCTTCGGGAGAGACCCAGTACTTC	CASSPLGPSGETQYF
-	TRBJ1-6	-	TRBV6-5	TGTGCCAGCGCTCGGAGCTCCTATAATTCACCCCTCCACTTT	CASARSSYNSPLHF
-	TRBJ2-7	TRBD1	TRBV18	TGTGCCAGCTCACCGAGACAGGGGGTGGAGCAGTACTTC	CASSPRQGVEQYF
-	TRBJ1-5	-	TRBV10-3	TGTGCCATCAGTGAGTCCGTGAGCGGGCAGCAGCCCCAGCATTTT	CAISESVSGQQPQHF
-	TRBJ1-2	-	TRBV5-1	TGCGCCAGCAGCTTGGGGGCGGAGAATTATGGCTACACCTTC	CASSLGAENYGYTF
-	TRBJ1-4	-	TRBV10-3	TGTGCCATCAGTGAGGGGGCAGGCGATAATGAAAAACTGTTTTTT	CAISEGAGDNEKLFF
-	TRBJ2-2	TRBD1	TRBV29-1	TGCAGCGTTGAAGAGGACAGGGGACGGAACACCGGGGAGCTGTTTTTT	CSVEEDRGRNTGELFF